Below, 10 T cell receptor beta chains from the same sample are listed, as sequenced in a study of response to subunit inactivated influenza vaccine. TCRdb reanalysed the RT-PCR reads using MiXCR and keeps one entry per CDR3 protein. Seen here are hundreds of thousands of distinct CDR3 sequences, approximately 13% observed once, and the top ten hold 6% to 8%. The specimen comprised PBMCs from blood, sampled 14 to 15 days before vaccination. The origin of the receptors is a man aged 50-59 years who received an inactivated influenza vaccine.

The chain combines TRBV5-1 with TRBJ2-1, with TRBD2 as a possible D gene (5 bases). CDR1 and CDR2 (germline): SGHRS, YFSETQ. The CDR3 extends over 13 amino acids. V shed 0 bases and J shed 6 bases, with 7 bases lying between them. CDR3 nucleotides: TGCGCCAGCAGCTTGGCGGACTTCAATGAGCAGTTCTTC. Translating it yields CASSLADFNEQFF.

The gene calls are TRBV28 and TRBJ2-6, with 7 bases aligning to TRBD1. V lost 5 bases, J lost 4 bases, and 5 bases stayed unmatched. The CDR3 extends over 15 amino acids. Germline V gene lookup returns CDR1 MDHEN and CDR2 SYDVKM. In nucleotides, the CDR3 is TGTGCCAGCAGTGTCAGGGGGACCGGGGCCAACGTCCTGACTTTC. Amino acids: CASSVRGTGANVLTF.

This chain connects TRBV20-1 to TRBJ2-1; D is undetermined. The CDR3 is 12 amino acids. Germline-derived CDR1 and CDR2 are DFQATT and SNEGSKA (reference sequence). Trimming removed 5 bases from V and 9 bases from J, with 14 bases in between. CDR3 region: CSASGIASEQFF. CDR3 in DNA: TGCAGTGCTTCCGGCATAGCCAGTGAGCAGTTCTTC.

This clonotype was observed at least ten times. The chain carries TRBV6-2 or TRBV6-3 and TRBJ1-2; 10 bases line up with TRBD1. There are 13 residues in the CDR3. Germline values: CDR1 MNHEY, CDR2 SVGEGT. Trimming cost V 10 bases and J 13 bases; bases outside gene matches: 15. Written as DNA, the CDR3 is TGTGCCATTACGCCGGGACAGGGGACCCTCCTCACCTTC. Amino acids: CAITPGQGTLLTF.

This clonotype appeared a few times. J is TRBJ1-1 and V is TRBV29-1; D unresolved. V shed 6 bases and J shed 3 bases, with 11 bases lying between them. The CDR3 loop spans 12 amino acids. Per the germline V gene, CDR1 is SQVTM and CDR2 is ANQGSEA. For the CDR3, the DNA is TGCAGCGTCCGACACTCTCACACTGAAGCTTTCTTT. Amino acid sequence: CSVRHSHTEAFF.

The chain couples TRBV12-3 or TRBV12-4 to TRBJ2-1; D is unresolved. Trimming pared 5 bases from V and 2 bases from J, leaving 10 bases between. This CDR3 is 14 amino acids long. The chain's CDR3 is CASSPVGPYNEQFF. CDR3 in DNA: TGTGCCAGCAGTCCCGTGGGCCCCTACAATGAGCAGTTCTTC.

This CDR3 is CASTREGLTEAFF. The CDR3 DNA follows: TGTGCCAGTACGCGGGAAGGGCTCACTGAAGCTTTCTTT. This rearrangement joins TRBV19 to TRBJ1-1; no clear D. CDR1 and CDR2 (germline): LNHDA, SQIVND (reference sequence). This CDR3 comprises 13 residues. The germline V and J ends were trimmed by 7 bases and 4 bases, with 13 bases remaining between them.

The V and J genes are TRBV6-4 and TRBJ2-3, with TRBD1 matching 7 bases. Looked up from germline, CDR1 is MRHNA and CDR2 is SNTAGT. J lost 4 bases, V lost 8 bases, and 9 bases had no gene match. This CDR3 comprises 14 residues. CDR3 amino acids: CASAPRGLADTQYF. The CDR3 DNA sequence: TGTGCCAGCGCCCCGAGGGGGCTGGCAGATACGCAGTATTTT.

The rearrangement joins TRBV4-3 to TRBJ1-2, with 7 nucleotides matching TRBD1. The J segment lost 4 bases and the V segment lost 3 bases, leaving 8 bases of the junction unmatched. This CDR3 spans 15 amino acids. CDR1 and CDR2 (germline): LGHNA, YSLEER. CDR3 sequence: CASSHKDRPLYGYTF. For the CDR3, the DNA is TGCGCCAGCAGCCATAAGGACAGGCCCCTCTATGGCTACACCTTC.

The chain combines TRBV28 with TRBJ2-5; D not resolved. This CDR3 has 14 residues. Trimming cost V 2 bases and J 1 base, with 8 bases left between them. CDR1 is MDHEN and CDR2 is SYDVKM in the germline V gene. Here the CDR3 reads CASSLDQIQETQYF. The DNA for the CDR3 is TGTGCCAGCAGTTTAGACCAAATCCAAGAGACCCAGTACTTC.